This T cell receptor (beta chain) was identified in a study of T cell clonality in common variable immunodeficiency. Study observations and caveats: Fewer deletions and N-nucleotide insertions were reportedly seen in common variable immunodeficiency TCR beta sequences.

TCRdb's table, derived via immunoSEQ multiplex PCR, lists solely in-frame clones and lacks some. The profile covers about 47,000 clones, none occurring a single time. Unmatched junction bases numbered 3, after V lost 2 bases and J lost 7 bases. This CDR3 contains 14 residues. Germline CDR1 and CDR2: LNHDA and SQIVND (reference sequence). This clone was seen at least ten times. Its antigen is not identified. The CDR3 is cut off 3 residues early in the read; its end comes from the germline J gene. The source of this sequence is a person between 18 and 75 years old in good health. The gene calls are TRBV19 and TRBJ1-4; 8 bases match TRBD1. Sequencing used peripheral blood mononuclear cells. CDR3 loop: CASSIQGAFEKLFF. The CDR3 DNA, read in part, is TGTGCCAGTAGTATACAGGGGGCCTTTGAAAAA.